The clone carrying this T cell receptor beta chain was found once. The data stem from a study of blood T cell repertoires in COVID-19. CDR1 is MNHNY and CDR2 is SVGAGI in the germline V gene (reference sequence). V lost 5 bases, J lost 4 bases, and 16 bases stayed unmatched. The CDR3 covers 17 residues. Original data processing: From reference gene primer amplification, estimates of nucleated cell counts were derived. Repertoires were generated with immunoSEQ multiplex PCR, while TCRdb's copy carries only in-frame clones and drops some. The DNA gave D and trimming, while V, J and clone size come from that table. The sample yields approximately 150,000 clones, 85% to 90% seen once.

The source material was peripheral blood. The chain couples TRBV6-6 to TRBJ1-1; the match to TRBD1 covers 7 bases. This TCR derives from a woman in her sixties with active COVID-19. The CDR3 sequence: CASSLNPDRAWGTEAFF. In DNA form, the CDR3 reads TGTGCCAGCAGTCTAAACCCCGACAGGGCGTGGGGCACTGAAGCTTTCTTT.